Reported below is one TCR beta chain. The ends were cut back, 4 bases at V and 10 bases at J, with 11 bases in the middle. Per the germline V gene, CDR1 is SGHTA and CDR2 is FQGNSA. The CDR3 spans 12 residues. Stated time point: after trial treatment. Treatment specified: LDRT plus nivolumab, ipilimumab, low-dose cyclophosphamide and aspirin (RACIN trial). Low-dose radiotherapy, low-dose cyclophosphamide, aspirin, ipilimumab and nivolumab were all given to the donors. Eligibility criteria specified advanced solid malignancies devoid of tumor-infiltrating lymphocytes. The sample is drawn from a study of low-dose radiotherapy and immunotherapy resistance in tumors. Study-level background: Cohort 1 received 0.5 Gy per fraction every 2 weeks, totaling 6.5 Gy.

Alpha and beta chains were covered, as first-strand cDNA relied on TRAV- and TRBV-specific primers. TCR amplification involved 20 PCR cycles with a constant-region primer and V-primer adapter. In TCRdb, the reads were re-called with MiXCR into one record per CDR3 protein. The data hold approximately 45,000 distinct CDR3 sequences, with about 25% observed a single time. Specimen: PBMCs, collected after low-dose radiotherapy plus immunotherapy. The V call is TRBV7-2, the J call TRBJ2-1, with D perhaps TRBD1 (6 bases). The receptor was isolated from a male donor with prostate cancer. CDR3 loop: CASSYNRVEQFF. The CDR3 DNA reads as TGTGCCAGCAGCTACAACAGGGTGGAGCAGTTCTTC.